The 26 T cell receptor beta chains in this list originate from one sample, sequenced in a study of cytomegalovirus exposure and HLA in healthy donors. The PCR used 60 Vbeta and 13 Jbeta primers. Some clones are missing from TCRdb's copy, which holds only in-frame ones; the method was immunoSEQ multiplex PCR. The sample spans more than 40,000 clones; the ten largest clones claim approximately 2.4%. The sequencing input was PBMCs. All receptors come from a female donor in good health and CMV-seronegative.

About this clone itself: The junction departs from the called germline gene at one end, perhaps through a read error. The chain is built from TRBV7-6 and TRBJ1-1; D gene ambiguous. CDR3 length: 15 amino acids. Germline V lookup: CDR1 SGHVS, CDR2 FNYEAQ. CDR3 sequence: CASSPLRVRNTEDFF. The CDR3 nucleotides read TGTGCCAGCAGCCCCTTGAGGGTAAGAAACACTGAAGATTTCTTT.

The chain uses TRBV5-1 and TRBJ2-7, with 10 bases that match TRBD2. There are 15 residues in the CDR3. V shed 4 bases, J shed 6 bases, and the junction held 10 bases outside the gene matches. The V gene's germline CDR1 is SGHRS and CDR2 YFSETQ. CDR3 amino acids: CASSHLLAGVTEQYF. CDR3 in DNA: TGCGCCAGCAGCCATCTCCTAGCGGGAGTTACCGAGCAGTACTTC.

The gene calls are TRBV7-3 and TRBJ2-4, with a weak D call TRBD2 (5 bases). V gave up 2 bases and J gave up 9 bases, with 11 bases separating them. The CDR3 length is 13 residues. From germline, CDR1 is SGHTA and CDR2 FQGTGA. DNA for the CDR3: TGTGCCAGCAGCTTAGCTCGGGCGGGCATTCAGTACTTC. Translated: CASSLARAGIQYF.

This CDR3 reads CASSLEGMRYEQYF. The CDR3 DNA reads as TGCGCCAGCAGCTTGGAGGGGATGCGCTACGAGCAGTACTTC. The rearrangement uses TRBV5-1 and TRBJ2-7, with D possibly being TRBD1 (5 bases). Trimming stripped 0 bases from V and 3 bases from J, with 10 bases between. The length of the CDR3 is 14 residues. The germline CDR1 and CDR2 sequences are SGHRS and YFSETQ. Based on the CDR3 plus reference TRBV5-1 and TRBJ2-7, the full variable domain is KAGVTQTPRYLIKTRGQQVTLSCSPISGHRSVSWYQQTPGQGLQFLFEYFSETQRNKGNFPGRFSGRQFSNSRSEMNVSTLELGDSALYLCASSLEGMRYEQYFGPGTRLTVT.

Considering frequency, this clone is medium-sized. CDR3 bases: TGTGCCAGCAGCCAACTGCAGTACTCTGGAAACACCATATATTTT. Its translation is CASSQLQYSGNTIYF. This chain uses TRBV14 with TRBJ1-3; D not resolved. CDR1 is SGHDN and CDR2 is FVKESK in the germline V gene. The CDR3 has 15 residues. Trimming stripped 2 bases from V and 0 bases from J, with 8 bases between.

V usage is TRBV7-9 and J usage is TRBJ2-3, with unresolved D. Germline lookup yields CDR1 SEHNR and CDR2 FQNEAQ (reference sequence). The V gene lost 4 bases and the J gene lost 2 bases, with 4 bases spanning the gap. The CDR3 spans 12 residues. For the CDR3, the DNA is TGTGCCAGCAGCTCATCCACAGATACGCAGTATTTT. Protein sequence: CASSSSTDTQYF.

The rearrangement joins TRBV5-1 to TRBJ1-2; 10 bases are a match to TRBD1. Germline V CDR1 and CDR2: SGHRS, YFSETQ. Germline trimming cut 0 bases from V and 3 bases from J; bases unmatched to any gene: 2. This CDR3 spans 15 amino acids. CDR3 region: CASSLVGQGDYGYTF. Written as DNA, the CDR3 is TGCGCCAGCAGCTTGGTAGGACAGGGGGACTATGGCTACACCTTC. The variable domain in full, completed from reference TRBV5-1 and TRBJ1-2, reads KAGVTQTPRYLIKTRGQQVTLSCSPISGHRSVSWYQQTPGQGLQFLFEYFSETQRNKGNFPGRFSGRQFSNSRSEMNVSTLELGDSALYLCASSLVGQGDYGYTFGSGTRLTVV.

This sequence joins TRBV6-5 and TRBJ1-5; 7 nucleotides agree with TRBD1. CDR3 size: 15 residues. The trim removed 4 bases at V and 5 bases at J, leaving 8 bases unmatched. Germline lookup yields CDR1 MNHEY and CDR2 SVGAGI. In DNA form, the CDR3 reads TGTGCCAGCAGTTCGGGACAGCCTCCCGATCAGCCCCAGCATTTT. This codes for CASSSGQPPDQPQHF.

The chain has TRBV5-1 and TRBJ2-1; the match to TRBD1 covers 7 bases. This CDR3 has 17 residues. The ends lost 2 bases at V and 0 bases at J; junction bases unmatched: 8. From germline, CDR1 is SGHRS and CDR2 YFSETQ. CDR3 residues: CASSFLAGTASYNEQFF. The DNA of the CDR3 is TGCGCCAGCAGCTTTCTCGCAGGGACAGCCTCCTACAATGAGCAGTTCTTC.

The chain couples TRBV2 to TRBJ1-2; maybe TRBD1 (5 bases). V was trimmed by 4 bases and J by 5 bases, leaving 8 bases between them. The length of the CDR3 is 12 residues. Germline CDR1 SNHLY, CDR2 FYNNEI. The CDR3 spells CASSAGGYGYTF. In nucleotides, the CDR3 is TGTGCCAGCAGTGCGGGGGGTTATGGCTACACCTTC.

This chain joins TRBV5-4 and TRBJ1-4; 7 bases are a match to TRBD1. V dropped 5 bases and J dropped 8; count of bases not matched to a gene: 6. Per germline, CDR1 SGHNT and CDR2 YYREEE (reference sequence). CDR3 length: 13 amino acids. CDR3 protein: CASSEGADEKLFF. The CDR3 DNA follows: TGTGCCAGCAGTGAGGGGGCGGACGAAAAACTGTTTTTT.

The V gene is TRBV29-1, the J gene TRBJ2-4; tentative D call: TRBD1 (5 bases). V dropped 6 bases and J dropped 6 bases, with 9 bases sitting between them. The germline V gene encodes CDR1 SQVTM and CDR2 ANQGSEA. The CDR3 length is 11 residues. CDR3 bases: TGCAGCGTGGGGCAGGGAAACATTCAGTACTTC. This codes for CSVGQGNIQYF.

This chain joins TRBV4-3 and TRBJ2-7, with D unresolved. Germline V gene data show CDR1 as LGHNA and CDR2 as YSLEER. V was trimmed by 4 bases and J by 2 bases, leaving 15 bases between them. The CDR3 is 15 amino acids. The CDR3 is CASSLNLGSAYEQYF. CDR3 in DNA: TGCGCCAGCAGCCTAAACCTTGGCAGCGCCTACGAGCAGTACTTC.

The rearrangement links TRBV9 to TRBJ1-5; 7 bases align to TRBD1. This CDR3 has 15 residues. J was trimmed by 4 bases and V by 3 bases; bases with no gene match: 7. The germline V gene encodes CDR1 SGDLS and CDR2 YYNGEE. CDR3 in amino acids: CASSARGQANQPQHF. In nucleotides, the CDR3 is TGTGCCAGCAGCGCCCGTGGACAGGCGAATCAGCCCCAGCATTTT.

V is TRBV18 and J is TRBJ1-1; 7 bases match TRBD1. There are 13 residues in the CDR3. Germline CDR1 KGHSH, CDR2 LQKENI. The trim removed 4 bases at V and 8 bases at J, leaving 7 bases unmatched. DNA for the CDR3: TGTGCCAGCTCACTCGGGACAGTTAGCGAAGCTTTCTTT. Translation: CASSLGTVSEAFF.

J is TRBJ1-1 and V is TRBV6-5, with D unresolved. The CDR3 covers 13 residues. V lost 0 bases, J lost 9 bases, and 11 bases lay in between. The germline V gene encodes CDR1 MNHEY and CDR2 SVGAGI. The CDR3 protein is CASSYSRSHKAFF. In DNA form, the CDR3 reads TGTGCCAGCAGTTACTCGAGGTCCCACAAAGCTTTCTTT.

The chain joins TRBV2 to TRBJ1-2; D remains ambiguous. The germline V gene has CDR1 SNHLY and CDR2 FYNNEI. Trimming removed 2 bases at V and 0 bases at J, with 13 bases between. CDR3 length: 16 amino acids. As DNA, the CDR3 is TGTGCCAGCAGTGAAAGGAGAAAATTTACTAACTATGGCTACACCTTC. Amino acid sequence: CASSERRKFTNYGYTF. Using reference TRBV2 and TRBJ1-2 for the parts outside the CDR3, the full variable domain is EPEVTQTPSHQVTQMGQEVILRCVPISNHLYFYWYRQILGQKVEFLVSFYNNEISEKSEIFDDQFSVERPDGSNFTLKIRSTKLEDSAMYFCASSERRKFTNYGYTFGSGTRLTVV.

This chain connects TRBV7-2 to TRBJ2-6; D may be TRBD1 (7 bases). The CDR3 length is 16 residues. Deletions cut 1 base from V and 2 bases from J, with 9 bases between. CDR1 and CDR2 (germline): SGHTA, FQGNSA. CDR3 protein: CASSLGGTAGANVLTF. The CDR3 DNA sequence: TGTGCCAGCAGCTTAGGCGGGACAGCTGGGGCCAACGTCCTGACTTTC.

The chain recombines TRBV19 with TRBJ1-5, with D perhaps matching TRBD1 (6 bases). CDR3 length equals 16 residues. V was clipped by 3 bases and J by 9 bases, with 21 bases between them. In germline, CDR1 is LNHDA, CDR2 SQIVND (reference sequence). Here the CDR3 reads CASSMDGQISLGPQHF. The CDR3 nucleotides read TGTGCCAGTAGTATGGACGGACAGATCAGCTTAGGGCCCCAGCATTTT.

The chain joins TRBV4-2 to TRBJ2-7; 9 nucleotides agree with TRBD1. V lost 1 base, J lost 3 bases, and 4 bases stayed unmatched. The length of the CDR3 is 15 residues. Germline lookup yields CDR1 LGHNA and CDR2 YNFKEQ. CDR3 region: CASSQARTGDYEQYF. Here the CDR3 DNA reads TGTGCCAGCAGCCAAGCCAGGACAGGGGACTACGAGCAGTACTTC.

The chain joins TRBV18 to TRBJ2-5, with D unresolved. The J call may not be correct, given that the DNA end is closer to TRBJ2-7. The CDR3 spans 12 residues. CDR1 and CDR2 from the germline V gene are KGHSH and LQKENI. Written as DNA, the CDR3 is TGTGCCAGCTCACCTGACTTCTACGAGCAGTACTTC. Amino acids: CASSPDFYEQYF.

The V gene is TRBV7-3, the J gene TRBJ2-1; weak D call: TRBD1 (6 bases). Germline values: CDR1 SGHTA, CDR2 FQGTGA. Trimming removed 5 bases at V and 5 bases at J, with 10 bases between. The CDR3 spans 13 residues. The CDR3 loop reads CASSPNRDNEQFF. The CDR3 bases are TGTGCCAGCAGCCCGAACAGGGACAATGAGCAGTTCTTC.

The rearrangement uses TRBV6-1 and TRBJ2-7; TRBD2 matches at 8 bases. The junction had 11 bases not matched to a gene; V was cut back by 8 bases and J by 5 bases. CDR3 size: 14 residues. Germline V gives CDR1 MNHNS, CDR2 SASEGT. The CDR3 DNA is TGTGCCAGCCTAATTAGCGGGAATGCCCACGAGCAGTACTTC. It is translated as CASLISGNAHEQYF.

This chain connects TRBV9 to TRBJ1-1; D remains ambiguous. Trimming removed 4 bases from V and 1 base from J, with 11 bases in between. The germline V gene encodes CDR1 SGDLS and CDR2 YYNGEE. The length of the CDR3 is 14 residues. CDR3 nucleotide sequence: TGTGCCAGCAGCACGAGACGGGAGAACACTGAAGCTTTCTTT. Amino acid sequence: CASSTRRENTEAFF.

V and J are TRBV30 and TRBJ2-5, with 7 bases identical to TRBD2. CDR1 and CDR2 (germline): GTSNPN, SVGIG (reference sequence). V gave up 0 bases and J gave up 4 bases; unmatched junction bases: 5. The CDR3 sequence is 14 residues long. This CDR3 is CAWSVGGSVETQYF. The CDR3 coding sequence is TGTGCCTGGAGTGTAGGCGGGAGTGTAGAGACCCAGTACTTC.

The genes are TRBV6-6 and TRBJ2-7, with a weak D call TRBD1 (5 bases). CDR1 MNHNY and CDR2 SVGAGI come from the germline V gene (reference sequence). V dropped 9 bases and J dropped 7 bases, with 22 bases sitting between them. There are 14 residues in the CDR3. The CDR3 spells CASCVGILKGEQYF. CDR3 nucleotide sequence: TGTGCCAGTTGTGTAGGGATTCTTAAGGGGGAGCAGTACTTC.